Following are 8 T cell receptor beta chains from one sample sequenced in a study of blood T cell repertoires in COVID-19. Libraries were prepared by immunoSEQ multiplex PCR; TCRdb keeps only in-frame clonotypes and omits some of them. The data hold some 130,000 clones, with 81% observed a single time. Sequenced: peripheral blood. All receptors derive from an older woman with active or convalescent COVID-19.

The rearrangement uses TRBV21-1 and TRBJ1-2; TRBD1, the D gene given by the table, was not confirmed from the DNA. TRBV21-1 is labeled a pseudogene. This CDR3 is built from 18 residues. The CDR3 protein is CASSRHGHHLPLYRGYTF. For the CDR3, the DNA is TGTGCCAGCAGCCGACATGGGCATCACCTACCTCTCTATCGAGGCTACACCTTC.

The rearrangement joins TRBV6-5 to TRBJ1-2, with TRBD1 matching 7 bases. The CDR3 covers 15 residues. Germline CDR1 reads MNHEY; CDR2 reads SVGAGI. The ends lost 0 bases at V and 5 bases at J; junction bases unmatched: 6. The CDR3 DNA is TGTGCCAGCAGTTACTCGAGGGCAGGGGGGTATGGCTACACCTTC. Encoded protein: CASSYSRAGGYGYTF.

This clone was counted between two and nine times. The chain is built from TRBV5-1 and TRBJ2-2, with 12 bases lining up with TRBD1. J lost 7 bases, V lost 1 base, and 8 bases had no gene match. Germline CDR1 and CDR2: SGHRS and YFSETQ. The CDR3 extends over 17 amino acids. CDR3 residues: CASSLKGGTGGNGELFF. The CDR3 coding sequence is TGCGCCAGCAGCTTGAAAGGTGGGACAGGGGGCAACGGGGAGCTGTTTTTT.

The chain carries TRBV2 and TRBJ2-7; D unresolved. The germline V and J ends were trimmed by 6 bases and 1 base, with 10 bases remaining between them. Germline V gene sequence: CDR1 SNHLY, CDR2 FYNNEI. CDR3 length: 13 residues. The CDR3 DNA follows: TGTGCCAGCAGGAGTAGTGGTTCCTACGAGCAGTACGTC. It yields the protein CASRSSGSYEQYV.

The chain is built from TRBV9 and TRBJ2-3; 13 bases align to TRBD2. The trim removed 2 bases at V and 0 bases at J, leaving 6 bases unmatched. The CDR3 spans 18 residues. Germline V lookup: CDR1 SGDLS, CDR2 YYNGEE. The DNA for the CDR3 is TGTGCCAGCAGCGTGGGACTAGCGGGGAAGACTAGCACAGATACGCAGTATTTT. Translation gives CASSVGLAGKTSTDTQYF.

The table lists this clone with a few counts. Other DNA variants within this sample encode the same CDR3. The rearrangement uses TRBV6-2 or TRBV6-3 and TRBJ2-7; TRBD2 aligns across 12 bases. Losses at the gene ends were 5 bases for V and 4 bases for J; bases not matched to a gene: 3. Germline CDR1 is MNHEY and CDR2 is SVGEGT. The CDR3 length is 14 residues. DNA of the CDR3: TGTGCCAGCAGTCCCGGACTAGCGGGGTACGAGCAGTACTTC. Protein: CASSPGLAGYEQYF.

This clone was seen more than once but under ten times. J is TRBJ1-3 and V is TRBV6-5; TRBD1 agrees at 8 bases. This CDR3 is 15 amino acids long. V shed 5 bases, J shed 1 base, and the junction held 4 bases outside the gene matches. CDR1 MNHEY and CDR2 SVGAGI come from the germline V gene. CDR3 sequence reads: CASSLWTGSGNTIYF. As DNA, the CDR3 is TGTGCCAGCAGTCTCTGGACAGGGTCTGGAAACACCATATATTTT.

The V call is TRBV19, the J call TRBJ1-2; TRBD1 is a possible D gene (6 bases). The CDR3 runs 13 residues. V shed 4 bases and J shed 3 bases, with 9 bases lying between them. Germline values: CDR1 LNHDA, CDR2 SQIVND (reference sequence). The CDR3 DNA is TGTGCCAGTAGTACCTGGACAGACTATGGCTACACCTTC. It translates to CASSTWTDYGYTF.